A single sample gave rise to the 16 T cell receptor beta chains below, sequenced in a study of cytomegalovirus exposure and HLA in healthy donors. PCR used 60 Vbeta primers and 13 Jbeta primers. Assay used: immunoSEQ multiplex PCR; TCRdb lists only in-frame clones, some missing. Of some 140,000 clones listed, around 63% were seen once; the top ten hold approximately 1.6%. Sequencing was performed on PBMCs. Receptors originate from a human donor in good health.

The V call is TRBV4-1, the J call TRBJ2-7, with 9 nucleotides matching TRBD2. J gave up 2 bases and V 4 bases, and 9 bases lay outside the gene matches. From germline, CDR1 is MGHRA and CDR2 YSYEKL. This CDR3 region has 16 residues. CDR3 in amino acids: CASSPLLTSGTYEQYF. As DNA, the CDR3 is TGCGCCAGCAGCCCACTCCTGACTAGCGGTACCTACGAGCAGTACTTC.

V gene TRBV6-5 combines with J gene TRBJ2-1; 9 bases align to TRBD2. This CDR3 has 16 residues. Looked up from germline, CDR1 is MNHEY and CDR2 is SVGAGI. The junction had 1 base not matched to a gene; V was cut back by 1 base and J by 0 bases. DNA for the CDR3: TGTGCCAGCAGTTACTTTAGCGGGAGCTCCTACAATGAGCAGTTCTTC. This gives the protein CASSYFSGSSYNEQFF.

The chain combines TRBV25-1 with TRBJ1-4; 11 bases line up with TRBD1. The germline V gene encodes CDR1 MGHDK and CDR2 SYGVNS. This CDR3 comprises 15 residues. V shed 1 base and J 8 bases; nucleotides not matched to a gene: 3. In DNA, the CDR3 is TGTGCCAGCAGTGAATTGGGGACAGGGGGGGAAAAACTGTTTTTT. Its protein product is CASSELGTGGEKLFF.

The chain carries TRBV9 and TRBJ2-2, with TRBD2 matching over 10 bases. Trimming removed 4 bases from V and 1 base from J; junction bases left unmatched: 4. From germline, CDR1 is SGDLS and CDR2 YYNGEE. This CDR3 is built from 16 residues. In DNA, the CDR3 is TGTGCCAGCAGCTCCCGACTAGCGGGGAACACCGGGGAGCTGTTTTTT. Translation gives CASSSRLAGNTGELFF.

The rearrangement uses TRBV29-1 and TRBJ2-5, with D tentatively TRBD1 (6 bases). V shed 5 bases and J shed 1 base, with 8 bases lying between them. CDR1 and CDR2 (germline): SQVTM, ANQGSEA. This CDR3 region has 12 residues. CDR3 in amino acids: CSVYRAQETQYF. The CDR3 DNA reads as TGCAGCGTTTACAGGGCCCAAGAGACCCAGTACTTC.

The sample holds one count of this clone. V and J are TRBV7-9 and TRBJ1-1; tentative D call: TRBD1 (5 bases). V lost 3 bases and J 10 bases, leaving 18 bases between the germline ends. There are 14 residues in the CDR3. Germline lookup yields CDR1 SEHNR and CDR2 FQNEAQ (reference sequence). The CDR3 region is CASSLWGGEGRAFF. The CDR3 DNA reads as TGTGCCAGCAGCTTGTGGGGAGGGGAGGGCAGAGCTTTCTTT.

In this sample, this clone turned up a few times. The chain carries TRBV7-2 and TRBJ2-2, with D perhaps TRBD2 (7 bases). The CDR3 length is 17 residues. Germline loops: CDR1 SGHTA, CDR2 FQGNSA. V was pared by 2 bases and J by 6 bases, with 19 bases between. CDR3 bases: TGTGCCAGCAGCTTACGGCTGACTAGCAGGGGCGCCGGGGAGCTGTTTTTT. The encoded protein is CASSLRLTSRGAGELFF.

This clone was counted a few times. This chain uses TRBV11-2 with TRBJ2-2; the match to TRBD2 covers 8 bases. CDR1 is SGHAT and CDR2 is FQNNGV in the germline V gene. V was clipped by 0 bases and J by 8 bases; unmatched bases: 11. The CDR3 spans 17 residues. CDR3 sequence (DNA): TGTGCCAGCAGCTTAGATAGGCTAGCGGGTTCCGTTGGGGAGCTGTTTTTT. It specifies CASSLDRLAGSVGELFF.

The chain links TRBV21-1 to TRBJ1-2; TRBD1 is taken as the D call from the table, unchecked against the DNA. TRBV21-1 is shown as a pseudogene. This CDR3 is built from 15 residues. CDR3 DNA: TGTGCCAGCAGCAAAGGCACAGGGGTGGACTATGGCTACACCTTC. Residues: CASSKGTGVDYGYTF.

The CDR3 DNA reads as TGTGCCAGCAGCCCCGACACCGGAGGGACTGAAGCTTTCTTT. Protein sequence: CASSPDTGGTEAFF. V usage is TRBV7-6 and J usage is TRBJ1-1; D unclear. Trimming shortened V by 5 bases and J by 5 bases, and 15 bases separated the two germline ends. The CDR3 extends over 14 amino acids. The germline V gene encodes CDR1 SGHVS and CDR2 FNYEAQ.

The chain employs TRBV4-3 and TRBJ2-3; D possibly corresponds to TRBD2 (5 bases). This CDR3 spans 15 amino acids. Trimming cost V 1 base and J 1 base, with 9 bases left between them. Germline CDR1 and CDR2: LGHNA and YSLEER. The DNA for the CDR3 is TGCGCCAGCAGCCAAGCGGACTCCCGCACAGATACGCAGTATTTT. This codes for CASSQADSRTDTQYF.

The V gene is TRBV7-2, the J gene TRBJ2-3, with 9 bases aligning to TRBD2. The ends lost 4 bases at V and 6 bases at J; junction bases unmatched: 8. The V gene's germline CDR1 is SGHTA and CDR2 FQGNSA. The CDR3 totals 15 residues. The CDR3 reads CASSWPGLAIDTQYF. Written as DNA, the CDR3 is TGTGCCAGCAGCTGGCCGGGACTAGCTATCGATACGCAGTATTTT.

The rearrangement joins TRBV7-8 to TRBJ2-6; unclear D gene. The germline CDR1 and CDR2 sequences are SGHVS and FQNEAQ. The CDR3 has 14 residues. The germline V and J ends were trimmed by 7 bases and 2 bases, with 9 bases remaining between them. In DNA form, the CDR3 reads TGTGCCAGCAAATCGTTCCCTGGGGCCAACGTCCTGACTTTC. This gives the protein CASKSFPGANVLTF.

The chain has TRBV29-1 and TRBJ1-1; D is possibly TRBD1 (6 bases). Germline CDR1 is SQVTM and CDR2 is ANQGSEA. V was clipped by 0 bases and J by 11 bases, with 25 bases between them. This CDR3 has 16 residues. The CDR3 DNA is TGCAGCGTTGAAGAGCCTCGGGGCAGGGGAAGAGTGGGCGCTTTCTTT. Encoded protein: CSVEEPRGRGRVGAFF.

In this sample, this clone turned up a few times. The gene calls are TRBV9 and TRBJ1-4, with D perhaps matching TRBD1 (6 bases). The CDR3 totals 15 residues. CDR1 SGDLS and CDR2 YYNGEE come from the germline V gene. The ends were cut back, 0 bases at V and 5 bases at J, with 11 bases in the middle. CDR3 nucleotides: TGTGCCAGCAGCGTAGGTTGGCAGGGGAATGAAAAACTGTTTTTT. Residues: CASSVGWQGNEKLFF.

V gene TRBV9 combines with J gene TRBJ2-7; possibly TRBD1 for D (6 bases). Trimming removed 0 bases from V and 0 bases from J, with 13 bases in between. Germline V CDR1 and CDR2: SGDLS, YYNGEE. The CDR3 sequence is 16 residues long. The chain's CDR3 is CASSVVGTSSSYEQYF. The CDR3 DNA reads as TGTGCCAGCAGCGTAGTAGGGACATCCAGCTCCTACGAGCAGTACTTC.